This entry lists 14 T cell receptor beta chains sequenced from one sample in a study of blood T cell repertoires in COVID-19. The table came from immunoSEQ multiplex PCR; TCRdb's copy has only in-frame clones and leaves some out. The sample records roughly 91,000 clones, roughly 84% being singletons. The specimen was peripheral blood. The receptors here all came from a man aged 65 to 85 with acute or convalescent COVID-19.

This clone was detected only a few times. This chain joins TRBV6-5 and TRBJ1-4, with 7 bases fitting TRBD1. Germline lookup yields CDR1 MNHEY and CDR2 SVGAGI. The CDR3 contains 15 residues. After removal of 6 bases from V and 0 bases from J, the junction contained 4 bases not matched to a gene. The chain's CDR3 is CASRGQLPTNEKLFF. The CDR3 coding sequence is TGTGCCAGCAGGGGACAGCTTCCAACTAATGAAAAACTGTTTTTT.

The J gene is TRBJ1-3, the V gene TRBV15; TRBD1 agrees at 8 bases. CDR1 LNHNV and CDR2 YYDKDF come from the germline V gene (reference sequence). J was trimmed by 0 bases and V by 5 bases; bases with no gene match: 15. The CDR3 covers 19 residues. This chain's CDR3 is CATSGLRDRSLGSGNTIYF. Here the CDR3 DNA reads TGTGCCACCAGCGGGTTAAGGGACAGGAGCCTGGGCTCTGGAAACACCATATATTTT.

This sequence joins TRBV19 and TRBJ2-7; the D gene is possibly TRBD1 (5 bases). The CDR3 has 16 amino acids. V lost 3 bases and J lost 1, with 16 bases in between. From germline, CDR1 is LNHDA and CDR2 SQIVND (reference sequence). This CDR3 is CASSMGPGIDSYEQYF. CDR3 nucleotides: TGTGCCAGTAGTATGGGCCCAGGGATTGATTCCTACGAGCAGTACTTC. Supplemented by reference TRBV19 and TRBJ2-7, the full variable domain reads DGGITQSPKYLFRKEGQNVTLSCEQNLNHDAMYWYRQDPGQGLRLIYYSQIVNDFQKGDIAEGYSVSREKKESFPLTVTSAQKNPTAFYLCASSMGPGIDSYEQYFGPGTRLTVT.

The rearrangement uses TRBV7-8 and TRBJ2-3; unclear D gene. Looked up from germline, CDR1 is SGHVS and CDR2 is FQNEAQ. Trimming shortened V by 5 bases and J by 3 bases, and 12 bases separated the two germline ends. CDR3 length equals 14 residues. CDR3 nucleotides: TGTGCCAGCAGCCTCAGAGCGAGGACAGATACGCAGTATTTT. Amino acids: CASSLRARTDTQYF.

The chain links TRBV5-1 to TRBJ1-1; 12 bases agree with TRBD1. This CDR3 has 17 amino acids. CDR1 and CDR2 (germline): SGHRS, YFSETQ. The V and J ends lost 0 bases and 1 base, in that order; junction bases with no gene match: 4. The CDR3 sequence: CASSLEGTGGRNTEAFF. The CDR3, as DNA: TGCGCCAGCAGCTTGGAGGGGACAGGGGGCCGGAACACTGAAGCTTTCTTT.

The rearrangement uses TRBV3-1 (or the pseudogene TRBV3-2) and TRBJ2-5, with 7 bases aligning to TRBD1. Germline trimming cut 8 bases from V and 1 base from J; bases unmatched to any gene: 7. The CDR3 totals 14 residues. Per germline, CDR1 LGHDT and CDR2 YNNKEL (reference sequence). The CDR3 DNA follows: TGTGCCAGCCTCCCGGACAGGACCCAAGAGACCCAGTACTTC. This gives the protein CASLPDRTQETQYF.

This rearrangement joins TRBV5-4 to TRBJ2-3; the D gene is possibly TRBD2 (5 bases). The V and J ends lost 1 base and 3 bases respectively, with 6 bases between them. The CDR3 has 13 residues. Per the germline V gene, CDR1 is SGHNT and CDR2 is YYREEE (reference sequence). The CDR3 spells CASSLRGTDTQYF. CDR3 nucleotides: TGTGCCAGCAGCTTGCGCGGGACAGATACGCAGTATTTT.

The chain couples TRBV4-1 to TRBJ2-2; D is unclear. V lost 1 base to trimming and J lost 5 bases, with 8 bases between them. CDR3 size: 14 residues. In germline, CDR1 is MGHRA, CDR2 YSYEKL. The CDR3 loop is CASSQVWATGELFF. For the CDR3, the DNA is TGCGCCAGCAGCCAAGTATGGGCGACCGGGGAGCTGTTTTTT.

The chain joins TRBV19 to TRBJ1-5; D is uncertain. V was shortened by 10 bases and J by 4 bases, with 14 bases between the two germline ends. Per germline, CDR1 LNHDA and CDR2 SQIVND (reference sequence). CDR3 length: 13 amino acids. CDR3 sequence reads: CATRRVQNQPQHF. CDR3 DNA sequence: TGTGCCACTAGACGGGTTCAGAATCAGCCCCAGCATTTT.

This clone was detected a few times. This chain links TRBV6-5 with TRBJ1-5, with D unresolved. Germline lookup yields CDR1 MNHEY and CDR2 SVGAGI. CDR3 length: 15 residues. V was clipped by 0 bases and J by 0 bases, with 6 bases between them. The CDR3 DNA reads TGTGCCAGCAGTTACTCGAGCCATAGCAATCAGCCCCAGCATTTT. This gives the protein CASSYSSHSNQPQHF.

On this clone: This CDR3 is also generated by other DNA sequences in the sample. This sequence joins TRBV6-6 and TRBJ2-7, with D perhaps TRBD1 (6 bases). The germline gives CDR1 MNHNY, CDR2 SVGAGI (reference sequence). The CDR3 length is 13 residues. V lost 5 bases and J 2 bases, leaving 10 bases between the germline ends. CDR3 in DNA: TGTGCCAGCAGTCTCGGACAGACCTACGAGCAGTACTTC. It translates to CASSLGQTYEQYF.

The CDR3 is CASSLSGTGVSNEQFF. The CDR3, as DNA: TGCGCCAGCAGTCTGAGTGGGACAGGGGTTTCCAATGAGCAGTTCTTC. This rearrangement joins TRBV23-1 to TRBJ2-1; TRBD1 agrees at 10 bases. TRBV23-1 is noted as an ORF with a role that remains uncertain. Trimming took 4 bases from V and 6 from J; bases not matched to a gene: 9. The CDR3 contains 16 residues.

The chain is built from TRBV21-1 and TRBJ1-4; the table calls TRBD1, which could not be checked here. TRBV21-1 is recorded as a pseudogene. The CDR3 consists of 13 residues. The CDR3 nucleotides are TGTGCCAGCAGACAGGACAGGGGTGAAAAACTGTTTTTT. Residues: CASRQDRGEKLFF.

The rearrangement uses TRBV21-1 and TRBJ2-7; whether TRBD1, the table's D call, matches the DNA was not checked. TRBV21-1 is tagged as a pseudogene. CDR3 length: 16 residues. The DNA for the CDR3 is TGTGCCAGCAGCAAAGGTAAGACAGGTCCTTCCTACGAGCAGTACTTC. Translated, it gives CASSKGKTGPSYEQYF.